This T cell receptor beta chain was recovered during a study of OX40 agonist ivuxolimab in advanced cancers. Background on the study: Treatment received earlier with anti-PD-1, anti-PD-L1 or anti-CTLA-4 agents was allowed, and under 50% had some.

The V and J ends lost 2 bases and 1 base respectively, with 15 bases between them. The CDR3 spans 16 residues. Germline lookup yields CDR1 SGHRS and CDR2 YFSETQ. Assay used: immunoSEQ multiplex PCR; TCRdb lists only in-frame clones, some missing. The table shows about 61,000 clones, with about 85% occurring only once. This sample comprised CD4+ or CD8+ T cells sorted from blood, obtained in a trial of the OX40 agonist ivuxolimab. The source is an adult with an advanced solid tumor such as melanoma, head and neck, liver or kidney cancer. This chain joins TRBV5-1 and TRBJ2-5; perhaps TRBD2 as D (6 bases). In DNA, the CDR3 is TGCGCCAGCAGCTTCACTTCAGCGACTAGCCAAGAGACCCAGTACTTC. This encodes CASSFTSATSQETQYF.